The clone carrying this TCR beta chain was counted at least ten times. The V gene lost 1 base and the J gene lost 1 base, with 8 bases spanning the gap. CDR1 is SGHRS and CDR2 is YFSETQ in the germline V gene. CDR3 length: 14 residues. TCR beta CDR3 regions were amplified from RNA transcripts. The HTBI primer set was used in a first-round RT-PCR of the TCR CDR3. Via MiXCR, TCRdb re-called the multiplex PCR reads, giving one row per CDR3 protein. The sample has roughly 510,000 distinct CDR3 sequences, less than 25% seen once; the top ten hold around a quarter. This specimen comes from a study of T cells in Graves' hyperthyroidism and ophthalmopathy.

The V gene is TRBV5-1, the J gene TRBJ1-1, with D perhaps matching TRBD1 (5 bases). The specimen was blood. The sequence derives from a man aged 18 to 30 with Graves' hyperthyroidism. The CDR3 nucleotides read TGCGCCAGCAGCTTGACGACAGCGAACACTGAAGCTTTCTTT. It yields the protein CASSLTTANTEAFF.